This TCR beta chain was sequenced in a study of beta chain features in type 1 diabetes. General observations from the study: VDJ junctions sequenced from type 1 diabetes patients showed fewer insertions and more deletions. Type 1 diabetes patients showed a moderate but significant shortening of TCRB CDR3s in all four CD4+ subsets.

Every bit of the isolated RNA underwent reverse transcription, so sequencing read expressed TCRB transcripts. Using immunoSEQ multiplex PCR, the repertoire was profiled, and TCRdb retains in-frame clones only, with some absent. The table lists 550,000 to 850,000 clones, roughly 12% of them singletons. Turning to this clone: Its cognate antigen is unknown.

What was sequenced was naive CD4+ T cells from blood. The clonotype was recovered from a man aged 18 to 30 with type 1 diabetes.

The CDR3: CSVASDSRSSYEQYF. In DNA form, the CDR3 reads TGCAGCGTTGCCTCAGACTCACGGAGCTCCTACGAGCAGTACTTC. This chain connects TRBV29-1 to TRBJ2-7; D is unclear. The V and J ends lost 4 bases and 0 bases respectively, with 16 bases between them. CDR1 SQVTM and CDR2 ANQGSEA come from the germline V gene. The CDR3 runs 15 residues.